This T cell receptor beta chain was profiled in a study of regulatory T cells in long-lasting Graves disease. Specified time point: persistent/refractory GD, antithyroid drugs over 5 years with positive TRAb. With RNA extracted from PBMCs as input, the TCR library was made. Criteria from the American Thyroid Association guidelines were applied to diagnose Graves' disease. All patients originated from an endocrinology department located in Xi'an, China. In its sample, this clonotype was seen many times. Its antigen is unidentified. Germline V gene data show CDR1 as SNHLY and CDR2 as FYNNEI. This CDR3 contains 12 residues. The V and J ends lost 6 bases and 6 bases respectively, with 12 bases between them. The study, taken as a whole, reports: Repertoires from persistent disease leaned toward TRBV28, TRBJ1-2 and TRBJ2-5.

The TCR beta library used iRepertoire HTBI primers with Arm-PCR amplification of CDR3. TCRdb itself ran the multiplex PCR reads through MiXCR, one entry per CDR3 protein. Of fewer than 550,000 distinct CDR3 sequences listed, 20% to 25% were seen once; the top ten hold 6.5% to 9%. Sample: peripheral blood mononuclear cells (PBMCs), taken when the disease was refractory, from a patient treated with antithyroid drugs. This chain links TRBV2 with TRBJ2-7, with TRBD1 as a possible D gene (5 bases). The clonotype comes from a female donor with Graves disease. The DNA for the CDR3 is TGTGCCAGCAGCGCTACAGGACCCGAGCAGTACTTC. It translates to CASSATGPEQYF. The full variable domain, in which reference TRBV2 and TRBJ2-7 provide the parts outside the CDR3, is EPEVTQTPSHQVTQMGQEVILRCVPISNHLYFYWYRQILGQKVEFLVSFYNNEISEKSEIFDDQFSVERPDGSNFTLKIRSTKLEDSAMYFCASSATGPEQYFGPGTRLTVT.